This T cell receptor beta chain was recovered during a study of shared clonotypes between healthy human individuals. About the research overall: Every donor yielded three CD4 naive, three CD4 memory, two CD8 naive and one CD8 memory plate.

CDR1 and CDR2 (germline): SGHDT, YYEEEE. The CDR3 has 17 residues. V lost 3 bases to trimming and J lost 7 bases, with 25 bases between them. Findings and limits, study-wide: Despite large depth, rarefaction showed incomplete sorted-subset sequencing. The study generally estimated greater richness for naive than memory subsets. Non-shared clonotypes had lower generation probabilities than clonotypes shared by all four sorted-subset donors.

CD8 cells regarded as naive lacked CD45RO, were positively chosen for CCR7, and omitted terminally differentiated effector memory CD45RA+ cells. Sequenced by immunoSEQ multiplex PCR; TCRdb stores in-frame clones only, minus some. The sample shows about 2 million clones, just under 95% of them seen only once. Of note for this clone: Its antigen is unknown.

This TCR was recovered from a man aged 18-30 years in good health. The J gene is TRBJ1-1, the V gene TRBV5-6; D perhaps matches TRBD1 (6 bases). The source material was naive CD8+ T cells sorted from blood. The CDR3 sequence is CASSSYRATLRMGEAFF. DNA of the CDR3: TGTGCCAGCAGCTCTTACAGGGCTACCCTTAGGATGGGTGAAGCTTTCTTT.